The entry that follows covers one T cell receptor (beta chain) sequence. Its target is not known. V was pared by 0 bases and J by 7 bases, with 4 bases of the junction left unmatched. This CDR3 is built from 15 residues. Germline CDR1 SGHRS, CDR2 YFSETQ. The data belong to a study of T cells in narcolepsy. Study as a whole: Donors had narcolepsy type 1 or type 2, or were healthy controls. Findings and caveats of the study: Autoreactive clone sequences were missing from some blood memory CD4+ repertoires.

Repertoires were generated with immunoSEQ multiplex PCR, while TCRdb's copy carries only in-frame clones and drops some. The sample yields 30,000 to 35,000 clones, roughly 87% seen once. The chain is built from TRBV5-1 and TRBJ1-3; 10 nucleotides match TRBD1. Sequenced sample: CD45RA- memory CD4+ T cells from PBMCs. The TCR was taken from a human donor with narcolepsy. Here the CDR3 DNA reads TGCGCCAGCAGCTTGGGACCGGGACAGGGGAACACCATATATTTT. Its protein is CASSLGPGQGNTIYF.